This TCR beta chain originates from a study of regulatory T cells in long-lasting Graves disease. Study-wide points: Clonotypes that were public and shared totalled some 2,900 in persistent patients versus over 800 in new patients. Results may be inaccurate due to the small sample size. It was in persistent disease that TRBV28, TRBJ1-2 and TRBJ2-5 were favored.

Sequencing libraries for TCR beta were prepared with iRepertoire HTBI primers and Arm-PCR of CDR3 regions. One entry per CDR3 protein, called by TCRdb with MiXCR from the multiplex PCR reads. The table shows some 450,000 distinct CDR3 sequences, with over 15% occurring only once. Trimming took 2 bases from V and 5 from J, leaving 9 bases between them. Looked up from germline, CDR1 is WNHNN and CDR2 is SYGVQD (reference sequence). CDR3 length: 13 residues. Sample time point: newly diagnosed GD, antithyroid drugs for less than 3 months. From RNA extracted from PBMCs, the TCR library was made. Points on this clonotype: Antigen: not known.

This sample was shared with a second study, whose subject was T cells in Graves' hyperthyroidism and ophthalmopathy. Per that study: A first-round RT-PCR of the TCR CDR3 used the HTBI primer set.

Here the sequenced sample was peripheral blood mononuclear cells (PBMCs), taken at new diagnosis, from a patient treated with antithyroid drugs. V gene TRBV10-1 combines with J gene TRBJ1-1; D gene unclear. This clonotype originated in a woman aged 25 to 39 with Graves disease. The CDR3 here is CASSEAPATEAFF. The CDR3, as DNA: TGCGCCAGCAGTGAGGCCCCAGCTACTGAAGCTTTCTTT.